Listed below are T cell receptor beta chains from one sample, sequenced in a study of blood T cell repertoires in COVID-19. This table comes from immunoSEQ multiplex PCR, and its TCRdb copy is limited to in-frame clones, with some not included. The sample holds approximately 50,000 clones, 76% seen once. The sample was peripheral blood. All receptors derive from a man between 50 and 59 years old with active or convalescent COVID-19. Each CDR3 is given with its conserved first and last residue. D genes are given only for firm matches. Clone size, where shown, is once, few, many, or a class for clones that have expanded.

V,J,D,size,CDR3,DNA
TRBV6-5,TRBJ1-2,NA,NA,CASRQVDHGYTF,TGTGCCAGCAGACAGGTGGATCATGGCTACACCTTC
TRBV25-1,TRBJ2-1,TRBD1,NA,CASSGRVGQGSYNEQFF,TGTGCCAGCAGTGGCAGAGTGGGACAGGGGAGTTACAATGAGCAGTTCTTC
TRBV5-6,TRBJ2-7,NA,NA,CASSPRVTLSKEQYF,TGTGCCAGCAGCCCACGGGTAACTTTGAGTAAGGAGCAGTACTTC
TRBV2,TRBJ2-1,NA,NA,CASSEVLSSYNEQFF,TGTGCCAGCAGTGAGGTTCTATCCTCCTACAATGAGCAGTTCTTC
TRBV19,TRBJ2-7,TRBD1,few,CASSARDSSSYEQYF,TGTGCCAGTAGTGCCCGGGACAGTAGCTCCTACGAGCAGTACTTC
TRBV2,TRBJ1-5,NA,few,CASSGEGAGTPQHF,TGTGCCAGCAGTGGGGAGGGCGCTGGGACGCCCCAGCATTTT
TRBV10-2,TRBJ2-7,TRBD2,NA,CASSGLAGEFSSYEQYF,TGCGCCAGCAGTGGGCTAGCGGGGGAATTCAGCTCCTACGAGCAGTACTTC
TRBV5-1,TRBJ2-5,NA,NA,CASSLDPPQGTQYF,TGCGCCAGCAGCTTGGATCCGCCTCAGGGGACCCAGTACTTC
TRBV10-3,TRBJ2-1,TRBD2,NA,CAISPTSGRGDEQFF,TGTGCCATCAGTCCGACTAGCGGGAGAGGGGATGAGCAGTTCTTC
TRBV7-9,TRBJ1-4,TRBD1,NA,CASSLGDSNLFF,TGTGCCAGCAGCCTTGGGGACAGTAACCTGTTTTTT
TRBV10-3,TRBJ2-7,TRBD2,NA,CAISELASGTYEQYF,TGTGCCATCAGTGAGTTGGCTAGCGGGACTTACGAGCAGTACTTC
TRBV7-9,TRBJ2-7,NA,NA,CASSPRGGFGVYEQYF,TGTGCCAGCAGCCCACGTGGAGGGTTCGGGGTTTACGAGCAGTACTTC
TRBV5-6,TRBJ2-1,TRBD1,NA,CASSPDRGAAEQFF,TGTGCCAGCAGCCCTGACAGGGGAGCGGCTGAGCAGTTCTTC
TRBV2,TRBJ2-1,NA,NA,CASSELDTIYNEQFF,TGTGCCAGCAGTGAACTGGACACGATCTACAATGAGCAGTTCTTC
TRBV5-1,TRBJ1-6,TRBD1,NA,CASSRSRDRGPSSYNSPLHF,TGCGCCAGCAGTCGTTCCAGGGACAGGGGTCCCAGCTCCTATAATTCACCCCTCCACTTT
TRBV6-5,TRBJ1-1,NA,few,CASSYGGTEAFF,TGTGCCAGCAGTTACGGGGGGACTGAAGCTTTCTTT
TRBV14,TRBJ2-3,NA,NA,CASSQDRPDTQYF,TGTGCCAGCAGCCAAGATCGTCCAGATACGCAGTATTTT
TRBV19,TRBJ1-2,NA,NA,CASSIDRAREIYGYTF,TGTGCCAGTAGTATAGATCGTGCGAGGGAGATCTATGGCTACACCTTC
TRBV5-1,TRBJ2-1,TRBD2,once,CASSRGESSYNEQFF,TGCGCCAGCAGCCGGGGGGAGAGCTCCTACAATGAGCAGTTCTTC
TRBV29-1,TRBJ2-7,NA,NA,CSFRVSYEQYF,TGCAGCTTCAGGGTATCCTACGAGCAGTACTTC
TRBV11-2,TRBJ1-1,NA,NA,CASSLGGGSTEAFF,TGTGCCAGCAGCTTAGGCGGAGGGAGCACTGAAGCTTTCTTT
TRBV5-1,TRBJ2-1,TRBD2,few,CASSSGGTSGQSNEQFF,TGCGCCAGCAGCTCTGGTGGGACTAGCGGTCAAAGTAATGAGCAGTTCTTC
TRBV29-1,TRBJ1-2,TRBD1,few,CSVDLQGVGGYTF,TGCAGCGTTGATCTGCAGGGGGTGGGTGGCTACACCTTC
TRBV21-1,TRBJ1-1,NA,NA,CASSKLMGQQNTEAFF,TGTGCCAGCAGCAAACTCATGGGACAGCAGAACACTGAAGCTTTCTTT
TRBV6-6,TRBJ2-3,NA,NA,CASTRAGALTDTQYF,TGTGCCAGCACCAGGGCGGGGGCCCTAACAGATACGCAGTATTTT
TRBV19,TRBJ2-1,TRBD2,few,CASSMMLAGAPNEQFF,TGTGCCAGTAGTATGATGCTAGCGGGGGCCCCCAATGAGCAGTTCTTC
TRBV19,TRBJ2-2,NA,NA,CASSAPGGVAIGELFF,TGTGCCAGTAGTGCCCCGGGTGGCGTAGCGATCGGGGAGCTGTTTTTT
TRBV4-1,TRBJ2-7,NA,NA,CASSQATGNTYEQYF,TGCGCCAGCAGCCAAGCCACAGGGAATACCTACGAGCAGTACTTC
TRBV6-5,TRBJ1-2,NA,once,CASRNREESYGYTF,TGTGCCAGCAGAAATAGGGAGGAGAGCTATGGCTACACCTTC
TRBV13,TRBJ1-2,TRBD1,NA,CASSLQGTEVHLNYGYTF,TGTGCCAGCAGCCTACAGGGGACGGAAGTTCACCTTAACTATGGCTACACCTTC
TRBV5-1,TRBJ2-3,NA,NA,CASSSRGASTDTQYF,TGCGCCAGCAGCTCTCGGGGGGCTAGCACAGATACGCAGTATTTT
TRBV7-9,TRBJ2-5,NA,few,CASSPIQGKETQYF,TGTGCCAGCAGCCCAATACAGGGAAAGGAGACCCAGTACTTC
TRBV30,TRBJ2-3,NA,NA,CAWNSGPGTQYF,TGTGCCTGGAATTCAGGGCCTGGTACGCAGTATTTT
TRBV4-2,TRBJ2-3,TRBD2,NA,CASSQEGGRYLDTQYF,TGTGCCAGCAGCCAAGAGGGCGGGAGATATTTAGATACGCAGTATTTT
TRBV5-1,TRBJ1-1,TRBD1,NA,CASSSGQGVTEAFF,TGCGCCAGCAGCTCCGGACAGGGGGTTACTGAAGCTTTCTTT
TRBV10-3,TRBJ2-7,NA,NA,CAISGQGRPYEQYF,TGTGCCATCAGTGGCCAGGGTAGACCCTACGAGCAGTACTTC
TRBV30,TRBJ2-7,NA,NA,CAMDTLHEQYF,TGTGCCATGGACACCTTGCACGAGCAGTACTTC
TRBV5-8,TRBJ1-3,NA,NA,CASRLLGSGASGNTIYF,TGTGCCAGCAGGCTCCTGGGGTCAGGGGCTTCTGGAAACACCATATATTTT
TRBV30,TRBJ2-1,TRBD2,once,CAWSEKYSGNNEQFF,TGTGCCTGGAGTGAAAAATATAGCGGGAACAATGAGCAGTTCTTC
TRBV7-6,TRBJ1-2,TRBD1,once,CASSQRTGRLNYGYTF,TGTGCCAGCAGCCAAAGGACAGGTCGCCTAAACTATGGCTACACCTTC